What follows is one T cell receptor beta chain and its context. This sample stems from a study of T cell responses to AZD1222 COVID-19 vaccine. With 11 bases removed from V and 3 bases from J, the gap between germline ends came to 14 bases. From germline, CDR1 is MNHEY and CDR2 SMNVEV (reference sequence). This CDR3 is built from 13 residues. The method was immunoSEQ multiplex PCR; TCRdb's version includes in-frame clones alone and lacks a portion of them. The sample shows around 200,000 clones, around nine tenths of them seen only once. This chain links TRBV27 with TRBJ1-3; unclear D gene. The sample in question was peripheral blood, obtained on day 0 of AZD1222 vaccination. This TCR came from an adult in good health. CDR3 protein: CAPPWADGNTIYF. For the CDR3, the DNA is TGTGCCCCCCCCTGGGCCGATGGAAACACCATATATTTT.